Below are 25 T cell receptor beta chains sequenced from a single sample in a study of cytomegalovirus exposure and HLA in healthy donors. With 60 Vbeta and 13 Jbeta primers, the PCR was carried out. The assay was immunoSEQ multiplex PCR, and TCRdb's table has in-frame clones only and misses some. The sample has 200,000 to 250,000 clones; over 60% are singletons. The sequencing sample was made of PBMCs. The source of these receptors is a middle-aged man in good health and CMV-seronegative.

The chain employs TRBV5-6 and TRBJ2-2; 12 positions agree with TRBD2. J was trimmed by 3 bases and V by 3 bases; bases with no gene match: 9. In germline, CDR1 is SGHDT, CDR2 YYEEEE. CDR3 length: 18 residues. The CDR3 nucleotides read TGTGCCAGCAGCTATGACCCGACTAGCGGGAGATACACCGGGGAGCTGTTTTTT. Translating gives CASSYDPTSGRYTGELFF.

The CDR3 DNA reads TGTGCCAGCAGGGCCCCCGGGGGGAGAGGGACTGAAGCTTTCTTT. This translates into CASRAPGGRGTEAFF. The V and J genes are TRBV6-5 and TRBJ1-1; maybe TRBD1 (5 bases). V was shortened by 6 bases and J by 5 bases, with 19 bases between the two germline ends. Germline assignment: CDR1 MNHEY and CDR2 SVGAGI. The CDR3 loop spans 15 amino acids.

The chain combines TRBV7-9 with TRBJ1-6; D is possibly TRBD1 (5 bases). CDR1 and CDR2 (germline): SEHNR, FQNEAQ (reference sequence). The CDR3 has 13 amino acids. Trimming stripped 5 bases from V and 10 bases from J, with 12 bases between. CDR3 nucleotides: TGTGCCAGCAGCCTAGAGGGGAGGTCACCCCTCCACTTT. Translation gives CASSLEGRSPLHF.

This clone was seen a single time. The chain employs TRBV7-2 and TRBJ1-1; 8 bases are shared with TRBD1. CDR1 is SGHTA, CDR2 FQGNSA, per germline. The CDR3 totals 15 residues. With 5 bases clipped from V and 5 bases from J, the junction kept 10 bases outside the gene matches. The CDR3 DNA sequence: TGTGCCAGCAGCGCCGCAGGGGGCGGTTGGACTGAAGCTTTCTTT. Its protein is CASSAAGGGWTEAFF.

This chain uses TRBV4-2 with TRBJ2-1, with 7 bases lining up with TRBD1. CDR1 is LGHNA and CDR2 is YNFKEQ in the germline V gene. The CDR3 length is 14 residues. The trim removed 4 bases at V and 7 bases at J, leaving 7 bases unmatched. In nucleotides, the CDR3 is TGTGCCAGCAGCCGATTGGGACAGAGAAATGAGCAGTTCTTC. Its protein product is CASSRLGQRNEQFF.

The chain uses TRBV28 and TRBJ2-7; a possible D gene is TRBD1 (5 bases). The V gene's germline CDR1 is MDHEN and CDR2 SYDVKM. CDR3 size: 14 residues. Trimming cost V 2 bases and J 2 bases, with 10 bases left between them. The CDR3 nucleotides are TGTGCCAGCAGTTTACAGGGTCCCCCCTACGAGCAGTACTTC. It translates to CASSLQGPPYEQYF.

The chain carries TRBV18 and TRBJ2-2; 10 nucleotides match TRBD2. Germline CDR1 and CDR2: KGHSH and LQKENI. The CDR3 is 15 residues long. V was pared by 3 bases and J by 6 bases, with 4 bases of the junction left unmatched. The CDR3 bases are TGTGCCAGCTCACCGGCTAGCGGGAGTCCCGGGGAGCTGTTTTTT. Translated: CASSPASGSPGELFF.

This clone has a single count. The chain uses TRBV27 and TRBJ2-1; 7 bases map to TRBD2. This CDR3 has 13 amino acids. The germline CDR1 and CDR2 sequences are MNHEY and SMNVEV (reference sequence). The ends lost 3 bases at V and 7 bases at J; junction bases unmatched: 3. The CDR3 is CASSLTSQNEQFF. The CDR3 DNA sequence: TGTGCCAGCAGTTTGACTAGCCAGAATGAGCAGTTCTTC.

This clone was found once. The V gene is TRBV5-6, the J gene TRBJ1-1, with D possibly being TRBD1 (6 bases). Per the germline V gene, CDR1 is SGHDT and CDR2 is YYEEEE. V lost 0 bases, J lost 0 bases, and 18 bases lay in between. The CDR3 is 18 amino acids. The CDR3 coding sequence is TGTGCCAGCAGCTTGGTATCGCAGGGGCGTCGGATGAACACTGAAGCTTTCTTT. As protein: CASSLVSQGRRMNTEAFF.

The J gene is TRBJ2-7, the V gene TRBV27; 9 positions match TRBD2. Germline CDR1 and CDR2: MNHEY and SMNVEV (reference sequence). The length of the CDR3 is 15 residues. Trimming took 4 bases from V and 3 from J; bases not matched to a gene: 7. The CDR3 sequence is CASSYAGGSGYEQYF. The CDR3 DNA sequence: TGTGCCAGCAGTTACGCGGGGGGGTCAGGCTACGAGCAGTACTTC.

The CDR3 loop is CASTEGRGPSYEQYF. The CDR3 nucleotides are TGTGCCAGCACCGAGGGGCGGGGGCCCTCCTACGAGCAGTACTTC. V gene TRBV2 combines with J gene TRBJ2-7; the D gene is possibly TRBD2 (7 bases). The V gene lost 7 bases and the J gene lost 0 bases, with 16 bases spanning the gap. The CDR3 extends over 15 amino acids. Per the germline V gene, CDR1 is SNHLY and CDR2 is FYNNEI.

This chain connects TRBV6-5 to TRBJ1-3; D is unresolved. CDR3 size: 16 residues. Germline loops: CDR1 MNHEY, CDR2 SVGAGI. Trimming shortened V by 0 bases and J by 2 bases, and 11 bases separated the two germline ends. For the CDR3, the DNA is TGTGCCAGCAGTTACTCGATTCGGAGCGCTGGAAACACCATATATTTT. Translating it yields CASSYSIRSAGNTIYF.

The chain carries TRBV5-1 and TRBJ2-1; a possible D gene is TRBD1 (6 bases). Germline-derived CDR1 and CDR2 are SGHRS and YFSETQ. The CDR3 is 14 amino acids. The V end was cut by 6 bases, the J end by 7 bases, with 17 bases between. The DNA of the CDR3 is TGCGCCAGCACACAAAAAGGGGGAACGAATGAGCAGTTCTTC. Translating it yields CASTQKGGTNEQFF.

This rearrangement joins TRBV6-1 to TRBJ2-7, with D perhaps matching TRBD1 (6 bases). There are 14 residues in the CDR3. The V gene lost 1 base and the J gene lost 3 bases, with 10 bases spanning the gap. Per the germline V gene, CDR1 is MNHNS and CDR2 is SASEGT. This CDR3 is CASSEGLQGYEQYF. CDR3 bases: TGTGCCAGCAGTGAAGGATTACAGGGCTACGAGCAGTACTTC.

The CDR3 bases are TGTGCCAGTAGTCGTGACTCGAAACTGTTTTTT. Protein: CASSRDSKLFF. The rearrangement joins TRBV19 to TRBJ1-4; D gene ambiguous. Trimming cost V 5 bases and J 11 bases, with 9 bases left between them. The germline V gene encodes CDR1 LNHDA and CDR2 SQIVND (reference sequence). The CDR3 contains 11 residues.

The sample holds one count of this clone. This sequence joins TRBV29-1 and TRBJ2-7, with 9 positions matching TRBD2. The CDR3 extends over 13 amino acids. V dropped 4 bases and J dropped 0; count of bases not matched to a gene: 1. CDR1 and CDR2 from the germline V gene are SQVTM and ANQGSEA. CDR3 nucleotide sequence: TGCAGCGTTGGACTAGCGGTCTCCTACGAGCAGTACTTC. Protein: CSVGLAVSYEQYF.

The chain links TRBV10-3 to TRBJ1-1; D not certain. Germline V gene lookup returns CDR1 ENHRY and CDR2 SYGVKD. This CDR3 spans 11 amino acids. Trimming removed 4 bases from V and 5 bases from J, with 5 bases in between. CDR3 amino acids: CAISVETEAFF. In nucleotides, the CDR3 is TGTGCCATCAGTGTTGAGACTGAAGCTTTCTTT.

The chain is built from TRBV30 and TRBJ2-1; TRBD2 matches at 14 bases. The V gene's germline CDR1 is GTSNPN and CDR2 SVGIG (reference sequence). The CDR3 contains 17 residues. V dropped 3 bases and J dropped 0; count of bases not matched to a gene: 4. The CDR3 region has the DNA TGTGCCTGGAGGCGACTAGCGGGAGGGAGCTCCTACAATGAGCAGTTCTTC. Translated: CAWRRLAGGSSYNEQFF.

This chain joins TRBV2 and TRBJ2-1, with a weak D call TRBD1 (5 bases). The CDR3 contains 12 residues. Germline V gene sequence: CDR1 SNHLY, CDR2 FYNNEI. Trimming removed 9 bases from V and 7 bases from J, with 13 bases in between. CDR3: CARRLPGNEQFF. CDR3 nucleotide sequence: TGTGCCAGGAGACTCCCAGGGAATGAGCAGTTCTTC.

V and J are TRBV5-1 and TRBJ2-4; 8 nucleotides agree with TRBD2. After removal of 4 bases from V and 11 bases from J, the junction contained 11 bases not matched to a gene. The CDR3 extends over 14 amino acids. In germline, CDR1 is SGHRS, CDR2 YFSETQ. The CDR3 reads CASSQRGLDAVQYF. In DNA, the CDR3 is TGCGCCAGCAGCCAAAGGGGACTAGATGCGGTTCAGTACTTC.

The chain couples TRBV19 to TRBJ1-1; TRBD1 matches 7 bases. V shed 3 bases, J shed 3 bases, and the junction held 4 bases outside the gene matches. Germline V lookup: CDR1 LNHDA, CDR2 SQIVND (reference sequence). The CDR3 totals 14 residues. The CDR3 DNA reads TGTGCCAGTAGTATTAGGGGGCCAGACACTGAAGCTTTCTTT. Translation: CASSIRGPDTEAFF.

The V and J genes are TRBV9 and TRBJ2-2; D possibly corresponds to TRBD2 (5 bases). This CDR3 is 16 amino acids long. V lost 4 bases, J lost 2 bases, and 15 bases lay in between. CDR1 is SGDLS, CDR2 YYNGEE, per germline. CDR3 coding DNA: TGTGCCAGCAGCCCCCGTTCCGGGGTAAACACCGGGGAGCTGTTTTTT. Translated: CASSPRSGVNTGELFF.

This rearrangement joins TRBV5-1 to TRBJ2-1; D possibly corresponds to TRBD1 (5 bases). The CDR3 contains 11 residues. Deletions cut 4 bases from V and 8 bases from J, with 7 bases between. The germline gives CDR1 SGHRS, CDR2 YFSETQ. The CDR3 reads CASSRGYEQFF. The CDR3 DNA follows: TGCGCCAGCAGCAGGGGATATGAGCAGTTCTTC.

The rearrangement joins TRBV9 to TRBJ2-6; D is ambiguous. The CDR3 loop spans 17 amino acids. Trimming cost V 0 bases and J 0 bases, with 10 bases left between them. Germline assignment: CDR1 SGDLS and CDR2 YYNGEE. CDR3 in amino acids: CASSVVGGSSGANVLTF. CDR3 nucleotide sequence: TGTGCCAGCAGCGTAGTCGGCGGATCCTCTGGGGCCAACGTCCTGACTTTC. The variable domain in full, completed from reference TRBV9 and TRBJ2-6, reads DSGVTQTPKHLITATGQRVTLRCSPRSGDLSVYWYQQSLDQGLQFLIQYYNGEERAKGNILERFSAQQFPDLHSELNLSSLELGDSALYFCASSVVGGSSGANVLTFGAGSRLTVL.

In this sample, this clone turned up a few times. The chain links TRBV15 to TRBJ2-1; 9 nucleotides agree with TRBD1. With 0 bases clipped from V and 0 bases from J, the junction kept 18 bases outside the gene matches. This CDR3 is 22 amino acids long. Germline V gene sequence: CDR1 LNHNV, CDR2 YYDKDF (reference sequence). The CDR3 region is CATSRDFTAGTGFLSSYNEQFF. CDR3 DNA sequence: TGTGCCACCAGCAGAGATTTTACAGCGGGGACAGGGTTTTTAAGCTCCTACAATGAGCAGTTCTTC.